This T cell receptor (beta chain) is drawn from a study of shared clonotypes between healthy human individuals (dated by TCRdb to 2019 to 2021). Some background on the complete study: Two women and a few men aged 18 to 49 years were included in the cohort. To estimate repertoire size and how much clonotypes are shared between individuals, the study performed deep sequencing of blood TCR repertoires from roughly five healthy adults. Different laboratories and diverse techniques were used to prepare libraries and sequence TCR repertoires, to increase sequencing depth and limit assay-specific biases. Per donor, leukapheresis produced somewhere between about 0.94 and 9.5 billion PBMCs. Per donor, three plates each were used for CD4 naive and CD4 memory, two for CD8 naive, and one for CD8 memory.

Comment on this clone: Its antigen is currently not known. No much larger clone is present one base from it, and per-base qualities are unavailable.

For the CD8 naive samples, CD45RO-negative cells were positively selected for CCR7, yielding a CD45RA+CCR7+ population from which TemRA cells were excluded. The donors were healthy, HIV-negative adults who had no recently reported acute infections or vaccinations. Every donor was a Caucasian adult residing in Nashville, Tennessee, USA. Blood was collected by leukapheresis, and PBMCs were isolated by Ficoll-Histopaque density gradient centrifugation and then cryopreserved in liquid nitrogen vapor phase. Analytical flow cytometry was used to check the purity and quantity of every magnetically sorted T cell population. Genomic DNA was isolated from every sorted fraction and measured by UV absorbance on a Nanodrop 2000c. The CDR3 spans 10 residues, from the cysteine through the phenylalanine. Left in the record is the CDR3 DNA by itself, 30 bases read in frame from the first base. Trimmed from V: 6 bases; trimmed from J: 13 bases; junction bases lacking a gene match: 3. Reading the germline V gene gives CDR1 SNHLY and CDR2 FYNNEI.

Overall study outcomes, separate from this receptor: Compared with non-shared clonotypes, clonotypes shared by all four sorted-subset donors had higher generation probabilities. Rarefaction of sorted-subset datasets indicated incomplete sequencing despite the large sequencing depth. Sampling was limited to blood, and TCR repertoires in tissue likely differ from TCR repertoires in blood. Sharing across a handful of donors was observed for about 5% of naive CD4, 3% to 3.5% of naive CD8, 2% to 2.5% of memory CD4, and 0.4% of memory CD8 clonotypes. Based on pairwise subsampling, the degree of clonotype sharing among donors was expected to be affected by sequencing depth. The small number of donors limited the genetic and exposure-history diversity represented. Estimated clonotype richness was generally larger for naive than for memory subsets.

Using the deep immunoSEQ assay, TCR CDR3 regions were amplified from genomic DNA by multiplex PCR. Genomic DNA extracted from each cell subset was distributed evenly over all wells of several immunoSEQ 96-well plates, and each plate served as one replicate. For sorted subsets, about 220 ng of genomic DNA, equivalent to 25,000 to 35,000 T cell genomes, went into each replicate PCR. Purified libraries were measured with a Qubit 3.0 fluorometer, size-checked on a Bioanalyzer 2100, and measured again with the KAPA Library Quantification kit. A separate single-read 150-cycle Illumina NextSeq 550 flow cell was used to sequence each immunoSEQ 96-well plate. In the original analysis: Because the immunoSEQ output held only junctional sequences and lacked quality scores, the filtering could not match the filtering applied to full-length reads. To assign V/J genes and CDR3, sequences were annotated against IMGT germline references using PyIR, a Python wrapper for IgBLAST v1.9. Reads were filtered out if the reads had weak V/J assignments (E-value above 1e-6), no CDR3, stop codons, out-of-frame junctions, or ambiguous translated residues. A V3J clonotype was defined by an identical inferred V gene, J gene, and CDR3 amino acid sequence. Percentage overlap between repertoires was computed as shared unique clonotypes divided by the size of the smaller repertoire. RTK rarefaction, the Chao1 estimator, and Recon v2.1 estimates of unobserved clonotypes were used to assess repertoire richness. OLGA was used to compute generation probabilities for all TCRbeta clonotypes that the gDNA method yielded from a handful of donors. Entries here come from immuneACCESS through TCRdb and include only in-frame sequences with V and J called. Some clones fail to appear in such tables; in the studies checked, an unresolved V gene covers under half of the shortfall, and the cause of the remainder is unknown. V and J calls plus clone size are reproduced from that table; the DNA served to infer D and trimming. The sample records hundreds of thousands of clones, roughly 98% of which are singletons. The ten largest clones add up to approximately 0.3% of the sample.

This clonotype was sampled from a man younger than 40 in good health. In this chain, TRBV2 is recombined with TRBJ2-4; the central 7 bases match TRBD1. The sample consisted of naive CD8+ T cells sorted from blood. The cell subset or site tag for this specimen amounts to: CD45RA+CCR7+. CDR3 region: CASRGTAQYF. The nucleotide sequence is given as TGTGCCAGCAGAGGGACAGCCCAGTACTTC. The CDR3 plus the reference TRBV2 and TRBJ2-4 genes for the other parts give the full variable domain: EPEVTQTPSHQVTQMGQEVILRCVPISNHLYFYWYRQILGQKVEFLVSFYNNEISEKSEIFDDQFSVERPDGSNFTLKIRSTKLEDSAMYFCASRGTAQYFGAGTRLSVL.